Below are 14 T cell receptor beta chains sequenced from a single sample in a study of technical replicates of blood from a few donors. Assay used: immunoSEQ multiplex PCR; TCRdb lists only in-frame clones, some missing. The sample records about 75,000 clones, 92% being singletons. Material: T cells isolated from PBMCs. The receptors originated from a human donor in good health.

V is TRBV4-3 and J is TRBJ2-7, with 9 bases lining up with TRBD2. This CDR3 spans 17 amino acids. V was pared by 3 bases and J by 2 bases, with 11 bases of the junction left unmatched. Germline V gene sequence: CDR1 LGHNA, CDR2 YSLEER. The chain's CDR3 is CASSQATGTSSPYEQYF. DNA for the CDR3: TGCGCCAGCAGCCAGGCAACCGGGACTAGCAGCCCCTACGAGCAGTACTTC.

The chain carries TRBV28 and TRBJ1-5; D is perhaps TRBD1 (6 bases). This CDR3 region has 16 residues. Germline CDR1 is MDHEN and CDR2 is SYDVKM. Trimming stripped 3 bases from V and 3 bases from J, with 15 bases between. The CDR3 sequence is CASSFLSTGPNQPQHF. CDR3 in DNA: TGTGCCAGCAGTTTTTTAAGTACAGGGCCCAATCAGCCCCAGCATTTT.

Of note for this clone: Distinct nucleotide sequences in the sample also encode this CDR3. This sequence joins TRBV9 and TRBJ2-2; 15 nucleotides align to TRBD2. Germline loops: CDR1 SGDLS, CDR2 YYNGEE. There are 16 residues in the CDR3. With V trimmed by 3 bases and J by 5 bases, 2 bases remained unmatched. DNA of the CDR3: TGTGCCAGCAGCGGAGGACTAGCGGGAGGGACCGGGGAGCTGTTTTTT. It yields the protein CASSGGLAGGTGELFF. The entire variable domain, with the rest obtained from reference TRBV9 and TRBJ2-2, is as follows: DSGVTQTPKHLITATGQRVTLRCSPRSGDLSVYWYQQSLDQGLQFLIQYYNGEERAKGNILERFSAQQFPDLHSELNLSSLELGDSALYFCASSGGLAGGTGELFFGEGSRLTVL.

The rearrangement links TRBV4-3 to TRBJ1-1; no firm D call. This CDR3 spans 15 amino acids. The V end was cut by 0 bases, the J end by 0 bases, with 8 bases between. CDR1 LGHNA and CDR2 YSLEER come from the germline V gene. CDR3: CASSQDLSVNTEAFF. DNA of the CDR3: TGCGCCAGCAGCCAAGATTTATCAGTGAACACTGAAGCTTTCTTT.

J is TRBJ1-5 and V is TRBV4-3, with D possibly TRBD1 on 6 matching bases. CDR1 and CDR2 from the germline V gene are LGHNA and YSLEER. V lost 3 bases and J 4 bases, leaving 16 bases between the germline ends. This CDR3 comprises 16 residues. CDR3 amino acids: CASSQSTGNWNQPQHF. The CDR3 region has the DNA TGCGCCAGCAGCCAGAGTACAGGGAATTGGAATCAGCCCCAGCATTTT.

There are a few counts of this clone. The chain joins TRBV5-1 to TRBJ2-1; D call uncertain. The germline V gene encodes CDR1 SGHRS and CDR2 YFSETQ. The CDR3 covers 11 residues. The ends were cut back, 4 bases at V and 9 bases at J, with 8 bases in the middle. CDR3 in DNA: TGCGCCAGCAGCCTCTTTAGTGAGCAGTTCTTC. This encodes CASSLFSEQFF.

In its sample, this clone was seen once. This chain joins TRBV4-1 and TRBJ1-5; D not resolved. The CDR3 extends over 12 amino acids. Germline V gene lookup returns CDR1 MGHRA and CDR2 YSYEKL. V shed 4 bases and J shed 4 bases, with 5 bases lying between them. CDR3 sequence: CASSRGNQPQHF. In DNA, the CDR3 is TGCGCCAGCAGCCGAGGGAATCAGCCCCAGCATTTT.

In this sample, this clone turned up once. The rearrangement joins TRBV27 to TRBJ2-7; D is possibly TRBD1 (5 bases). The CDR3 is 14 residues long. The germline CDR1 and CDR2 sequences are MNHEY and SMNVEV (reference sequence). The V end lost 3 bases, the J end lost 6 bases, and 15 bases lay between the germline ends. The CDR3 DNA is TGTGCCAGCAGTTTCGGTGGGGCCCTATTCGAGCAGTACTTC. It encodes CASSFGGALFEQYF.

The V and J genes are TRBV12-2 and TRBJ2-7; TRBD2 was called by the table and not checked on the DNA. TRBV12-2 is tagged as a pseudogene. CDR3 length: 13 amino acids. CDR3 sequence (DNA): TGTGCAAGTCGATTCTTCACTCCCTACGAGCAGTACTTC. Translated, it gives CASRFFTPYEQYF.

The chain carries TRBV15 and TRBJ2-1; D perhaps matches TRBD2 (5 bases). This CDR3 contains 14 residues. Germline lookup yields CDR1 LNHNV and CDR2 YYDKDF (reference sequence). The V end lost 6 bases, the J end lost 0 bases, and 9 bases lay between the germline ends. The CDR3 loop is CATSWAGSYNEQFF. The CDR3 region has the DNA TGTGCCACCAGTTGGGCGGGCTCCTACAATGAGCAGTTCTTC. Full variable domain (rest looked up from reference TRBV15 and TRBJ2-1): DAMVIQNPRYQVTQFGKPVTLSCSQTLNHNVMYWYQQKSSQAPKLLFHYYDKDFNNEADTPDNFQSRRPNTSFCFLDIRSPGLGDTAMYLCATSWAGSYNEQFFGPGTRLTVL.

The rearrangement joins TRBV19 to TRBJ2-2, with D maybe TRBD2 (7 bases). Germline CDR1 reads LNHDA; CDR2 reads SQIVND (reference sequence). V shed 6 bases and J shed 3 bases, with 11 bases lying between them. The CDR3 sequence is 14 residues long. The CDR3 nucleotides read TGTGCCAGTAGGGGAGGGGGGCACACCGGGGAGCTGTTTTTT. This gives the protein CASRGGGHTGELFF.

The chain uses TRBV9 and TRBJ2-4, with D uncertain. This CDR3 contains 15 residues. Deletions cut 0 bases from V and 4 bases from J, with 11 bases between. Germline V gene sequence: CDR1 SGDLS, CDR2 YYNGEE. CDR3 in amino acids: CASSVEETQKNIQYF. The DNA for the CDR3 is TGTGCCAGCAGCGTAGAAGAGACACAAAAAAACATTCAGTACTTC.

The rearrangement links TRBV4-1 to TRBJ2-1; possible D gene TRBD2, 5 bases. Germline CDR1 reads MGHRA; CDR2 reads YSYEKL. The CDR3 runs to 15 residues. Trimming stripped 5 bases from V and 0 bases from J, with 11 bases between. CDR3 loop: CASSSSGSSYNEQFF. The CDR3 DNA is TGCGCCAGCAGCTCATCGGGGAGCTCCTACAATGAGCAGTTCTTC.

The rearrangement uses TRBV7-2 and TRBJ2-3; maybe TRBD2 (5 bases). The germline V and J ends were trimmed by 5 bases and 0 bases, with 15 bases remaining between them. Germline CDR1 and CDR2: SGHTA and FQGNSA. This CDR3 has 16 residues. The CDR3 DNA reads as TGTGCCAGCAGCGCAAGGGTTAGCGTAAGCACAGATACGCAGTATTTT. Translating it yields CASSARVSVSTDTQYF.